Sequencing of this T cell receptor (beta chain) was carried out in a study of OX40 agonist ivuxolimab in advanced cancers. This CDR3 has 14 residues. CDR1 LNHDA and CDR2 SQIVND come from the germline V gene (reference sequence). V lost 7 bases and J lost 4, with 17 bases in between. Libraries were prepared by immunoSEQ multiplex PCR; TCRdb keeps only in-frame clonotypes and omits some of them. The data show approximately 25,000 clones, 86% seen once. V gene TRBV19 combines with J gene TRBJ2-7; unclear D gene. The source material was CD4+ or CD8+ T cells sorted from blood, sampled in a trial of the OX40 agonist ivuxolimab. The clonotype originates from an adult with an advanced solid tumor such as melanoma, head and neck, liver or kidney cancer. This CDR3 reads CASKPGHPGYEQYF. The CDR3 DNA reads TGTGCCAGTAAACCGGGTCACCCCGGATACGAGCAGTACTTC. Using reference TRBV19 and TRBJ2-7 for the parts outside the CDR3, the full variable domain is DGGITQSPKYLFRKEGQNVTLSCEQNLNHDAMYWYRQDPGQGLRLIYYSQIVNDFQKGDIAEGYSVSREKKESFPLTVTSAQKNPTAFYLCASKPGHPGYEQYFGPGTRLTVT.